The sequence of this T cell receptor beta chain was determined in a study of blood T cell repertoires in COVID-19. As for the study in general: PBMCs, B-cell-depleted T cells, or T cells were the source of the cDNA or gDNA that made up the material.

The study recruited people aged roughly 18 to 100 years across about two dozen US areas. J was trimmed by 10 bases and V by 0 bases; bases with no gene match: 7. The CDR3 loop spans 15 amino acids. Germline CDR1 reads MNHEY; CDR2 reads SVGAGI. In the authors' workflow: Amplification from reference gene primers served as the basis for estimated nucleated cell counts. Data came from immunoSEQ multiplex PCR; TCRdb stores just in-frame clones and leaves some out. V, J and clone size are those of that table, while D and trimming were read from the DNA. The sample carries a few hundred thousand clones, 80% to 90% recorded once. This clone was counted a single time.

Sequenced: PBMCs or T cells enriched from blood (not recorded which). The V gene is TRBV6-5, the J gene TRBJ1-4; 8 nucleotides agree with TRBD1. The clonotype was recovered from a woman aged 40 to 50 with acute COVID-19. CDR3 bases: TGTGCCAGCAGTTACTCGAAGGGGGGGACAGGAAAACTGTTTTTT. Protein: CASSYSKGGTGKLFF.